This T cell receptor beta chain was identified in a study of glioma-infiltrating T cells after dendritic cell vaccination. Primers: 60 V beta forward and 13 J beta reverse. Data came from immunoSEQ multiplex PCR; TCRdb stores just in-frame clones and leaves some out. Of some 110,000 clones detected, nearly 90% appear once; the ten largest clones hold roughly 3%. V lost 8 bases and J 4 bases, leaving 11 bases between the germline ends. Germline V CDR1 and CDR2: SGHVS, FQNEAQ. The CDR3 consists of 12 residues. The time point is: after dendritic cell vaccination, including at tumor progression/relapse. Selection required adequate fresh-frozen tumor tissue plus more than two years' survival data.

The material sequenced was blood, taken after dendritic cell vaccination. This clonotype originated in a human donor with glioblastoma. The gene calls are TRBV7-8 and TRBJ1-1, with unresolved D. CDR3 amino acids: CASPPGGTEAFF. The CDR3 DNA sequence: TGTGCCAGCCCCCCGGGAGGCACTGAAGCTTTCTTT.